The clone carrying this TCR beta chain was detected only once. The antigen remains undetermined. One entry per CDR3 protein results from TCRdb running MiXCR on the 5' RACE reads. The sample has approximately 110,000 distinct CDR3 sequences, 24% seen once. These data are taken from a study of CD8 T cells in ankylosing spondylitis. Points from the study as a whole: The study looked at matched synovial fluid samples from ankylosing spondylitis patients. Disease-linked clones were reported to be significantly enriched there.

V shed 2 bases and J 0 bases; nucleotides not matched to a gene: 2. This CDR3 has 16 amino acids. The sequence derives from a male donor with ankylosing spondylitis. Sequencing was performed on synovial fluid, either unsorted or a sorted T cell fraction (not recorded which). The V and J genes are TRBV12-3 or TRBV12-4 and TRBJ2-3; TRBD2 agrees at 10 bases. The CDR3 reads CASSLMTSGSTDTQYF. CDR3 nucleotide sequence: TGTGCCAGCAGTTTAATGACTAGCGGGAGCACAGATACGCAGTATTTT.